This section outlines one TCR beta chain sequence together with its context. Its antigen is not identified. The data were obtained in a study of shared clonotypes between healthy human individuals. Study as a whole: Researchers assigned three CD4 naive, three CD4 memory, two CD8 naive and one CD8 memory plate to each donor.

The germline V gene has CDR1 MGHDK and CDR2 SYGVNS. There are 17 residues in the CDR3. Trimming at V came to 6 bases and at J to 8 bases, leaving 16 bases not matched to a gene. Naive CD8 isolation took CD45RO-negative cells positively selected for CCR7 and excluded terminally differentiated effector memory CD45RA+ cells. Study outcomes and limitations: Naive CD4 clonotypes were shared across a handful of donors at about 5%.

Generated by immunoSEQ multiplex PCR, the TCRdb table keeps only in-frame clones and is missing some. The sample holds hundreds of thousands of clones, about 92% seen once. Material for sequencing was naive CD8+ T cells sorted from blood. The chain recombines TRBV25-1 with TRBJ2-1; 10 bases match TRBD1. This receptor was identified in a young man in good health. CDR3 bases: TGTGCCAGCAGAATGGAGAGGCTCCGGGACAGGGGTTATGAGCAGTTCTTC. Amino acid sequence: CASRMERLRDRGYEQFF.